This is a list of T cell receptor beta chains from one sample in a study of beta chain features in type 1 diabetes. The protocol was immunoSEQ multiplex PCR, while the TCRdb copy is restricted to in-frame clones and leaves out a portion. This table holds some 410,000 clones, about an eighth found once. The sample was naive CD4+ T cells from blood. The receptor set was obtained from a woman between 18 and 29 years old in good health. Each CDR3 is given with its conserved first and last residue. The order of the fields is D gene, J gene, V gene, clone size, CDR3 protein, CDR3 DNA. A D gene is named only where the DNA matches it firmly. Size is stated for part of the rows, as once, few or many counts, or as a class when the clone is expanded.

D: NA; J: TRBJ1-2; V: TRBV10-3; size: NA; CDR3: CAISESIGGYTF; DNA: TGTGCCATCAGTGAGTCTATCGGAGGCTACACCTTC
D: NA; J: TRBJ2-7; V: TRBV14; size: few; CDR3: CASSQEAGVSYEQYF; DNA: TGTGCCAGCAGCCAAGAGGCAGGGGTGTCCTACGAGCAGTACTTC
D: NA; J: TRBJ1-4; V: TRBV18; size: few; CDR3: CASSPSGLSGEKLFF; DNA: TGTGCCAGCTCACCATCGGGGCTCTCCGGTGAAAAACTGTTTTTT
D: TRBD1; J: TRBJ1-5; V: TRBV7-8; size: NA; CDR3: CASSRDSRSNQPQHF; DNA: TGTGCCAGCAGCCGGGACAGCCGGTCAAATCAGCCCCAGCATTTT
D: TRBD2; J: TRBJ2-3; V: TRBV7-2; size: few; CDR3: CASSGTGGPTDTQYF; DNA: TGTGCCAGCAGCGGTACGGGAGGGCCGACAGATACGCAGTATTTT
D: TRBD2; J: TRBJ2-3; V: TRBV18; size: few; CDR3: CASSPSGGRTDTQYF; DNA: TGTGCCAGCTCACCAAGCGGGGGGCGCACAGATACGCAGTATTTT
D: TRBD1; J: TRBJ2-1; V: TRBV7-9; size: few; CDR3: CASSADRGHYNEQFF; DNA: TGTGCCAGCAGCGCAGACAGGGGGCATTACAATGAGCAGTTCTTC
D: NA; J: TRBJ2-3; V: TRBV27; size: few; CDR3: CASSLSGDTQYF; DNA: TGTGCCAGCAGCCTGTCCGGAGATACGCAGTATTTT
D: NA; J: TRBJ2-4; V: TRBV7-2; size: few; CDR3: CASSSGRVAKNIQYF; DNA: TGTGCCAGCAGCTCCGGCAGGGTAGCCAAAAACATTCAGTACTTC
D: NA; J: TRBJ2-7; V: TRBV7-9; size: NA; CDR3: CASSLAGIRSSYEQYF; DNA: TGTGCCAGCAGCTTAGCGGGAATCCGGAGCTCCTACGAGCAGTACTTC
D: NA; J: TRBJ2-7; V: TRBV2; size: few; CDR3: CASSEDRDLSEQYF; DNA: TGTGCCAGCAGTGAAGACAGGGATCTGTCTGAGCAGTACTTC
D: NA; J: TRBJ2-2; V: TRBV2; size: few; CDR3: CASRGQLKTGELFF; DNA: TGTGCCAGCAGAGGACAGCTTAAAACCGGGGAGCTGTTTTTT
D: TRBD1; J: TRBJ2-1; V: TRBV4-2; size: few; CDR3: CASSHRTGQGAFNEQFF; DNA: TGTGCCAGCAGCCATCGAACCGGACAGGGGGCGTTCAATGAGCAGTTCTTC
D: NA; J: TRBJ2-1; V: TRBV23-1; size: many; CDR3: CASSQSMQGQFF; DNA: TGCGCCAGCAGTCAATCGATGCAGGGACAGTTCTTC
D: NA; J: TRBJ1-2; V: TRBV29-1; size: few; CDR3: CSVRDIPRDYGYTF; DNA: TGCAGCGTCCGGGACATCCCGAGGGACTATGGCTACACCTTC
D: NA; J: TRBJ2-5; V: TRBV6-6; size: NA; CDR3: CASSYEGGETQYF; DNA: TGTGCCAGCAGTTACGAGGGAGGTGAGACCCAGTACTTC
D: NA; J: TRBJ1-5; V: TRBV10-3; size: few; CDR3: CAISGRSEQPQHF; DNA: TGTGCCATCAGTGGCCGCTCTGAGCAGCCCCAGCATTTT
D: TRBD1; J: TRBJ2-6; V: TRBV7-2; size: NA; CDR3: CASGQGTSGANVLTF; DNA: TGTGCCTCCGGACAGGGGACCTCTGGGGCCAACGTCCTGACTTTC
D: NA; J: TRBJ2-5; V: TRBV5-1; size: NA; CDR3: CASSLPAGPGYF; DNA: TGCGCCAGCAGCTTGCCTGCGGGGCCTGGGTACTTC
D: NA; J: TRBJ1-3; V: TRBV27; size: NA; CDR3: CASRPSGLAGNTIYF; DNA: TGTGCCAGCAGGCCATCAGGGTTAGCTGGAAACACCATATATTTT
D: NA; J: TRBJ1-6; V: TRBV5-6; size: few; CDR3: CASSLGRFSPLHF; DNA: TGTGCCAGCAGTCTTGGACGGTTTTCACCCCTCCACTTT
D: NA; J: TRBJ2-7; V: TRBV9; size: few; CDR3: CASSVALGQPPGEQYF; DNA: TGTGCCAGCAGCGTAGCTCTGGGGCAGCCCCCCGGCGAGCAGTACTTC
D: TRBD1; J: TRBJ1-2; V: TRBV28; size: few; CDR3: CASSPRGTDGGYTF; DNA: TGTGCCAGCAGTCCCCGCGGGACAGACGGTGGCTACACCTTC
D: NA; J: TRBJ2-3; V: TRBV7-8; size: few; CDR3: CASSLRRGTDTQYF; DNA: TGTGCCAGCAGCCTCCGCCGGGGCACAGATACGCAGTATTTT
D: NA; J: TRBJ1-1; V: TRBV5-1; size: few; CDR3: CASSFGSGANTEAFF; DNA: TGCGCCAGCAGCTTTGGGTCCGGGGCGAACACTGAAGCTTTCTTT
D: NA; J: TRBJ2-3; V: TRBV2; size: NA; CDR3: CASRLRDSGTDTQYF; DNA: TGTGCCAGCAGACTCCGGGACTCGGGGACAGATACGCAGTATTTT
D: TRBD2; J: TRBJ2-2; V: TRBV30; size: few; CDR3: CAWSVHRTSGSTGELFF; DNA: TGTGCCTGGAGTGTTCACCGGACTAGCGGGAGTACCGGGGAGCTGTTTTTT
D: NA; J: TRBJ2-5; V: TRBV9; size: NA; CDR3: CASSDGGRETQYF; DNA: TGTGCCAGCAGCGATGGGGGGCGGGAGACCCAGTACTTC
D: TRBD2; J: TRBJ2-1; V: TRBV11-2; size: few; CDR3: CASSPTSGYYNEQFF; DNA: TGTGCCAGCAGCCCGACTAGCGGTTACTACAATGAGCAGTTCTTC
D: NA; J: TRBJ2-3; V: TRBV30; size: NA; CDR3: CAWSFRPGVRSTDTQYF; DNA: TGTGCCTGGAGCTTCCGCCCGGGAGTGAGGAGTACAGATACGCAGTATTTT
D: TRBD1; J: TRBJ2-7; V: TRBV5-1; size: NA; CDR3: CASSAGGQGHEEQYF; DNA: TGCGCCAGCAGCGCAGGGGGACAGGGGCATGAGGAGCAGTACTTC
D: TRBD1; J: TRBJ2-2; V: TRBV11-1; size: NA; CDR3: CASSFRGRDTGELFF; DNA: TGTGCCAGCAGCTTCAGGGGGCGTGACACCGGGGAGCTGTTTTTT
D: NA; J: TRBJ2-5; V: TRBV7-2; size: few; CDR3: CASSLEPGVASGYF; DNA: TGTGCCAGCAGCTTGGAACCAGGGGTGGCCTCGGGGTACTTC
D: NA; J: TRBJ2-5; V: TRBV29-1; size: NA; CDR3: CSVRTGEETQYF; DNA: TGCAGCGTGCGGACGGGAGAAGAGACCCAGTACTTC
D: TRBD2; J: TRBJ2-2; V: TRBV14; size: NA; CDR3: CASSQVGLADYTGELFF; DNA: TGTGCCAGCAGCCAAGTGGGCCTAGCGGATTACACCGGGGAGCTGTTTTTT
D: NA; J: TRBJ2-3; V: TRBV5-6; size: NA; CDR3: CASSLALWETYPRDTQYF; DNA: TGTGCCAGCAGCTTGGCCCTCTGGGAGACATATCCAAGAGATACGCAGTATTTT
D: NA; J: TRBJ1-1; V: TRBV7-2; size: NA; CDR3: CASSGAWTGNTEAFF; DNA: TGTGCCAGCAGCGGCGCCTGGACCGGGAACACTGAAGCTTTCTTT
D: NA; J: TRBJ1-6; V: TRBV29-1; size: NA; CDR3: CSVFLWDRDNSPLHF; DNA: TGCAGCGTTTTTCTTTGGGACCGTGATAATTCACCCCTCCACTTT
D: NA; J: TRBJ2-7; V: TRBV13; size: NA; CDR3: CASSSGTRTFYEQYF; DNA: TGTGCCAGCAGCTCCGGGACTCGAACTTTCTACGAGCAGTACTTC
D: NA; J: TRBJ2-7; V: TRBV19; size: few; CDR3: CASSRSWTGNYEQYF; DNA: TGTGCCAGTAGTCGTTCATGGACCGGCAACTACGAGCAGTACTTC
D: TRBD2; J: TRBJ2-1; V: TRBV14; size: NA; CDR3: CASSQVGGSSYNEQFF; DNA: TGTGCCAGCAGCCAAGTCGGCGGGAGCTCCTACAATGAGCAGTTCTTC
D: NA; J: TRBJ2-5; V: TRBV27; size: few; CDR3: CASSLNGGQETQYF; DNA: TGTGCCAGCAGTTTAAACGGGGGCCAAGAGACCCAGTACTTC
D: NA; J: TRBJ2-7; V: TRBV30; size: many; CDR3: CAWSVFAGEQYF; DNA: TGTGCCTGGAGTGTATTCGCCGGCGAGCAGTACTTC
D: TRBD1; J: TRBJ2-3; V: TRBV29-1; size: NA; CDR3: CSVDETGAQGTQYF; DNA: TGCAGCGTTGACGAGACAGGGGCACAGGGGACGCAGTATTTT
D: TRBD2; J: TRBJ2-3; V: TRBV9; size: NA; CDR3: CASSRLAGETDTQYF; DNA: TGTGCCAGCAGCCGACTAGCGGGAGAGACAGATACGCAGTATTTT
D: NA; J: TRBJ1-1; V: TRBV29-1; size: NA; CDR3: CSVLGVLTEAFF; DNA: TGCAGCGTCCTCGGGGTTCTCACTGAAGCTTTCTTT
D: NA; J: TRBJ2-1; V: TRBV28; size: few; CDR3: CASSLSRGYNEQFF; DNA: TGTGCCAGCAGTTTGTCCAGAGGGTACAATGAGCAGTTCTTC
D: NA; J: TRBJ1-3; V: TRBV7-6; size: few; CDR3: CASSLGRGNTIYF; DNA: TGTGCCAGCAGCTTAGGGCGTGGAAACACCATATATTTT
D: NA; J: TRBJ2-1; V: TRBV5-1; size: NA; CDR3: CASRDTSYNEQFF; DNA: TGCGCCAGCAGGGACACCTCCTACAATGAGCAGTTCTTC
D: TRBD1; J: TRBJ2-7; V: TRBV19; size: few; CDR3: CATKKTGGLEQYF; DNA: TGTGCCACCAAGAAGACAGGGGGGCTCGAGCAGTACTTC
D: TRBD1; J: TRBJ2-5; V: TRBV5-1; size: once; CDR3: CASSFGTGVETQYF; DNA: TGCGCCAGCAGCTTTGGCACAGGGGTCGAGACCCAGTACTTC
D: NA; J: TRBJ2-2; V: TRBV5-1; size: NA; CDR3: CASSFNTGELFF; DNA: TGCGCCAGCAGCTTCAACACCGGGGAGCTGTTTTTT